The clone carrying this TCR beta chain occurred many times. TCRdb passed the PCR reads through MiXCR, listing each CDR3 protein once. The table includes around 460,000 distinct CDR3 sequences, 20% to 25% detected once. The V end was cut by 3 bases, the J end by 0 bases, with 9 bases between. Germline V gene data show CDR1 as SQVTM and CDR2 as ANQGSEA. The CDR3 extends over 14 amino acids. The data stem from a study of molecular identifiers for immune sequencing clone quantification. This sequence was found in a human donor in good health. Some libraries in this study had Jurkat cell RNA spiked in. The chain joins TRBV29-1 to TRBJ1-5, with D possibly being TRBD1 (5 bases). Sequences were obtained from naive CD8+ T cells from blood, with Jurkat cell RNA spiked in. The subset denotes: FACS-sorted CD8+CD4-CCR7+CD45RA+ naive T cells. CDR3 amino acids: CSVEGGHSNQPQHF. The CDR3 DNA sequence: TGCAGCGTTGAGGGGGGTCATAGCAATCAGCCCCAGCATTTT.